These 15 T cell receptor beta chains came from one sample sequenced in a study of shared clonotypes between healthy human individuals. TCRdb keeps only in-frame clones here, not all; method: immunoSEQ multiplex PCR. The sample lists under 2,500,000 clones, approximately 96% occurring once. What was sequenced was naive CD4+ T cells sorted from blood. Noted subset: CD45RA+ positively selected. These receptors came from a man between 18 and 29 years old in good health.

The gene calls are TRBV4-1 and TRBJ1-6; D possibly corresponds to TRBD1 (5 bases). Germline CDR1 reads MGHRA; CDR2 reads YSYEKL. This CDR3 is built from 18 residues. V was trimmed by 0 bases and J by 5 bases, leaving 17 bases between them. In DNA form, the CDR3 reads TGCGCCAGCAGCCAAGATAGGGGTCTGACACGGAATAATTCACCCCTCCACTTT. Translated, it gives CASSQDRGLTRNNSPLHF.

The J gene is TRBJ2-5, the V gene TRBV9; D not resolved. Trimming stripped 4 bases from V and 4 bases from J, with 11 bases between. CDR1 is SGDLS and CDR2 is YYNGEE in the germline V gene. The CDR3 covers 13 residues. CDR3 sequence: CASSPPWGETQYF. Written as DNA, the CDR3 is TGTGCCAGCAGCCCGCCGTGGGGAGAGACCCAGTACTTC.

The chain has TRBV7-3 and TRBJ2-6; unclear D gene. Deletions cut 5 bases from V and 0 bases from J, with 8 bases between. The CDR3 sequence is 15 residues long. CDR1 and CDR2 (germline): SGHTA, FQGTGA. CDR3 sequence reads: CASSSTLSGANVLTF. The CDR3 coding sequence is TGTGCCAGCAGCAGTACCCTCTCTGGGGCCAACGTCCTGACTTTC.

J is TRBJ1-1 and V is TRBV14, with TRBD1 matching over 7 bases. The CDR3 has 16 amino acids. Germline CDR1 and CDR2: SGHDN and FVKESK. The V gene end was trimmed by 1 base and the J gene end by 10 bases; junction bases not matched to a gene: 15. As DNA, the CDR3 is TGTGCCAGCAGCCAAGTGAGTCCCCAGGGGGTACGTGGAGCTTTCTTT. Translation: CASSQVSPQGVRGAFF.

A single count supports this clone. The J gene is TRBJ2-3, the V gene TRBV5-1; D is perhaps TRBD1 or TRBD2 (6 bases each). CDR1 is SGHRS, CDR2 YFSETQ, per germline. The CDR3 has 13 residues. The germline V and J ends were trimmed by 5 bases and 5 bases, with 12 bases remaining between them. CDR3 coding DNA: TGCGCCAGCAGTCAACAGGGAGGAGATACGCAGTATTTT. It encodes CASSQQGGDTQYF.

V gene TRBV6-5 combines with J gene TRBJ1-4; D is uncertain. The CDR3 runs to 15 residues. V dropped 2 bases and J dropped 5 bases, with 12 bases sitting between them. Per germline, CDR1 MNHEY and CDR2 SVGAGI. This chain's CDR3 is CASSYTDPGNEKLFF. For the CDR3, the DNA is TGTGCCAGCAGTTACACAGACCCCGGAAATGAAAAACTGTTTTTT.

The CDR3 loop is CATRVPGVSYEQYF. CDR3 nucleotides: TGTGCCACCAGGGTACCCGGGGTGTCCTACGAGCAGTACTTC. This chain connects TRBV6-1 to TRBJ2-7; D possibly uses TRBD1 or TRBD2 (5 bases each). The CDR3 totals 14 residues. The V gene's germline CDR1 is MNHNS and CDR2 SASEGT. V was cut by 10 bases and J by 1 base, with 17 bases left in between.

CDR3 in DNA: TGCGCCAGCAGCCAATCCGGACTAGCTTTCGAGCAGTACTTC. This translates into CASSQSGLAFEQYF. The J gene is TRBJ2-7, the V gene TRBV4-1, with TRBD2 matching 8 bases. V gave up 2 bases and J gave up 6 bases; unmatched junction bases: 6. CDR1 and CDR2 (germline): MGHRA, YSYEKL. There are 14 residues in the CDR3.

The rearrangement links TRBV6-1 to TRBJ2-2, with a weak D call TRBD1 (6 bases). V dropped 7 bases and J dropped 8 bases, with 14 bases sitting between them. The CDR3 covers 13 residues. CDR1 is MNHNS, CDR2 SASEGT, per germline. CDR3 sequence: CASTIQGGGELFF. As DNA, the CDR3 is TGTGCCAGCACCATACAGGGTGGAGGGGAGCTGTTTTTT.

The chain links TRBV5-1 to TRBJ2-5; tentative D call: TRBD2 (5 bases). The CDR3 sequence is 13 residues long. Germline CDR1 reads SGHRS; CDR2 reads YFSETQ. Between the trimmed V and J ends, which lost 6 bases and 3 bases, there was a span of 12 bases. The CDR3 sequence is CASKPDGEETQYF. For the CDR3, the DNA is TGCGCCAGCAAACCTGACGGGGAAGAGACCCAGTACTTC. Supplemented by reference TRBV5-1 and TRBJ2-5, the full variable domain reads KAGVTQTPRYLIKTRGQQVTLSCSPISGHRSVSWYQQTPGQGLQFLFEYFSETQRNKGNFPGRFSGRQFSNSRSEMNVSTLELGDSALYLCASKPDGEETQYFGPGTRLLVL.

The chain couples TRBV4-1 to TRBJ2-5; TRBD1 is a possible D gene (6 bases). The CDR3 is 15 residues long. V was pared by 1 base and J by 1 base, with 10 bases between. Germline V lookup: CDR1 MGHRA, CDR2 YSYEKL. Here the CDR3 DNA reads TGCGCCAGCAGCCAAGGGGGGCACCCCCAAGAGACCCAGTACTTC. Protein sequence: CASSQGGHPQETQYF.

Written as DNA, the CDR3 is TGTGCCAGCAGCGTTGGGCGACGTACTGAAGCTTTCTTT. This sequence encodes CASSVGRRTEAFF. The chain recombines TRBV7-2 with TRBJ1-1; no clear D gene. The V end lost 5 bases, the J end lost 5 bases, and 12 bases lay between the germline ends. The CDR3 is 13 residues long. Germline V gene sequence: CDR1 SGHTA, CDR2 FQGNSA.

The chain uses TRBV7-6 and TRBJ1-5; D perhaps matches TRBD1 (5 bases). Trimming took 5 bases from V and 5 from J, leaving 22 bases between them. The CDR3 is 17 residues long. Germline V lookup: CDR1 SGHVS, CDR2 FNYEAQ. The CDR3 is CASSPNPPGEGYQPQHF. The CDR3 DNA is TGTGCCAGCAGCCCCAACCCGCCAGGAGAGGGGTATCAGCCCCAGCATTTT.

The J gene is TRBJ1-6, the V gene TRBV6-6; 7 bases align to TRBD1. CDR1 and CDR2 (germline): MNHNY, SVGAGI (reference sequence). Trimming at V came to 6 bases and at J to 9 bases, leaving 11 bases not matched to a gene. The CDR3 length is 15 residues. The CDR3 DNA is TGTGCCAGCAGAGAATTACAGGGGAGATCTTCACCCCTCCACTTT. Its protein is CASRELQGRSSPLHF.

The chain recombines TRBV2 with TRBJ2-7, with a weak D call TRBD2 (6 bases). The CDR3 consists of 14 residues. Germline lookup yields CDR1 SNHLY and CDR2 FYNNEI. Trimming left V 6 bases short and J 8 bases short, with 20 bases between. CDR3: CASREGTASRQQYF. CDR3 DNA sequence: TGTGCCAGCAGGGAGGGGACGGCATCGAGGCAGCAGTACTTC.